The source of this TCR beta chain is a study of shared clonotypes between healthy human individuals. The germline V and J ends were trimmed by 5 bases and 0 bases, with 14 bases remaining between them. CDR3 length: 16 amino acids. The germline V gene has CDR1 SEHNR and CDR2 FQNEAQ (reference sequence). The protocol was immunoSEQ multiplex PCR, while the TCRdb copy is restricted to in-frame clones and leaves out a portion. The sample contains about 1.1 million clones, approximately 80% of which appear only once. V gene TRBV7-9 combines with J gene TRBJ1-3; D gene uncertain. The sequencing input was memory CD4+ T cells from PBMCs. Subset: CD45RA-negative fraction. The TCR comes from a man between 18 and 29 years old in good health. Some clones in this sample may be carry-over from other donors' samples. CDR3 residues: CASSPKGLYSGNTIYF. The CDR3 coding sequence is TGTGCCAGCAGCCCTAAAGGACTGTACTCTGGAAACACCATATATTTT.